Presented here are 10 T cell receptor beta chains from one specimen sequenced in a study of blood T cell repertoires in COVID-19. Measured with immunoSEQ multiplex PCR; TCRdb has only the in-frame clones, and not every one. The sample includes about 150,000 clones, 80% to 90% seen only once; the top ten take 15%. The material sequenced was peripheral blood. The receptors originated from a middle-aged woman with acute or convalescent COVID-19.

The chain carries TRBV6-5 and TRBJ1-5, with D perhaps TRBD1 (5 bases). Trimming cost V 6 bases and J 3 bases, with 15 bases left between them. Germline CDR1 reads MNHEY; CDR2 reads SVGAGI. This CDR3 has 15 residues. CDR3 region: CASRVFTGVNQPQHF. The CDR3 coding sequence is TGTGCCAGCAGGGTCTTTACAGGAGTCAATCAGCCCCAGCATTTT.

The chain recombines TRBV6-5 with TRBJ2-7, with D possibly matching TRBD2 (5 bases). CDR1 and CDR2 from the germline V gene are MNHEY and SVGAGI. V dropped 6 bases and J dropped 2 bases, with 11 bases sitting between them. The CDR3 has 13 residues. The CDR3 nucleotides read TGTGCCAGCAGAAACCGGGGTGCCTACGAGCAGTACTTC. It specifies CASRNRGAYEQYF.

This clone was recorded a few times. The gene calls are TRBV5-6 and TRBJ2-3; D is possibly TRBD1 (6 bases). Looked up from germline, CDR1 is SGHDT and CDR2 is YYEEEE. This CDR3 comprises 13 residues. V lost 1 base and J lost 8, with 11 bases in between. CDR3 loop: CASSLPGASTQYF. DNA for the CDR3: TGTGCCAGCAGCTTGCCAGGGGCAAGTACGCAGTATTTT.

The chain carries TRBV6-5 and TRBJ2-4, with TRBD1 matching 12 bases. Germline assignment: CDR1 MNHEY and CDR2 SVGAGI. CDR3 size: 14 residues. The V segment lost 2 bases and the J segment 8 bases; nucleotides outside the gene matches: 1. The CDR3 is CASSYGTGGHIQYF. The CDR3 DNA reads TGTGCCAGCAGTTACGGGACAGGGGGCCACATTCAGTACTTC.

V and J are TRBV7-2 and TRBJ2-1; 8 bases match TRBD1. Trimming took 3 bases from V and 7 from J; bases not matched to a gene: 11. CDR3 length equals 16 residues. The germline gives CDR1 SGHTA, CDR2 FQGNSA. The CDR3 DNA reads TGTGCCAGCAGCTTCGGAGGACAGGGCTACAATAATGAGCAGTTCTTC. Protein product: CASSFGGQGYNNEQFF.

The V call is TRBV1, the J call TRBJ2-7; no DNA check was done on the table's D call, TRBD2. TRBV1 is an annotated pseudogene. This CDR3 is built from 16 residues. The CDR3 region is CTSSQDGRKGLDEQYF. The CDR3 nucleotides are TGCACCAGCAGCCAAGATGGGAGAAAGGGCCTCGACGAGCAGTACTTC.

The V and J genes are TRBV6-1 and TRBJ1-5; 11 nucleotides align to TRBD1. This CDR3 spans 16 amino acids. V trimming: 3 bases; J trimming: 7 bases; junction bases outside the gene matches: 8. The V gene's germline CDR1 is MNHNS and CDR2 SASEGT. Written as DNA, the CDR3 is TGTGCCAGCAGTGACATCGGGACAGGGGGTTTACAGCCCCAGCATTTT. It yields the protein CASSDIGTGGLQPQHF.

This chain connects TRBV7-3 to TRBJ2-6; weak D call: TRBD1 (6 bases). This CDR3 has 17 amino acids. Germline CDR1 SGHTA, CDR2 FQGTGA. V gave up 0 bases and J gave up 0 bases, with 9 bases separating them. CDR3 loop: CASSLTGQVSGANVLTF. In DNA form, the CDR3 reads TGTGCCAGCAGCTTAACGGGACAAGTCTCTGGGGCCAACGTCCTGACTTTC.

This sequence joins TRBV19 and TRBJ2-1; D gene uncertain. Germline CDR1 LNHDA, CDR2 SQIVND (reference sequence). Trimming shortened V by 5 bases and J by 7 bases, and 12 bases separated the two germline ends. The CDR3 has 13 residues. CDR3 nucleotides: TGTGCCAGTAGTCGGATGTCGACAAATGAGCAGTTCTTC. This translates into CASSRMSTNEQFF.

This sequence joins TRBV3-1 (or the pseudogene TRBV3-2) and TRBJ2-2; TRBD1 matches at 9 bases. V gave up 1 base and J gave up 7 bases; unmatched junction bases: 4. This CDR3 has 15 residues. Germline CDR1 LGHDT, CDR2 YNNKEL (reference sequence). The CDR3 coding sequence is TGTGCCAGCAGCCAAGGGACAGGGGACATCGGGGAGCTGTTTTTT. Its protein is CASSQGTGDIGELFF.